What follows is one TCR beta chain and its context. This entry is derived from a study of CD8 T cells in Susac syndrome. At the level of the study: Patients with Susac syndrome were therapy-naive, treated with corticosteroids, or treated with intravenous immunoglobulin alone when blood was collected.

Through negative isolation, CD4+ and CD8+ T cells were obtained, while TEMRA cells were enriched using FACS. Reverse transcription used roughly 0.45 to 1 ug RNA and random hexamers. The authors amplified TCR beta CDR3 across 54 Vbeta and 13 Jbeta using immunoSEQ multiplex PCR. TCRdb re-called the immunoSEQ multiplex PCR reads with MiXCR, one entry per CDR3 protein. The table shows fewer than 90,000 distinct CDR3 sequences, with 85% to 95% occurring only once. V was trimmed by 0 bases and J by 1 base, leaving 12 bases between them. This CDR3 is built from 16 residues. CDR1 SGHRS and CDR2 YFSETQ come from the germline V gene.

Sequencing was done on a sample of CD8+ T cells from PBMCs. This sequence joins TRBV5-1 and TRBJ2-3; possible D gene TRBD2, 6 bases. This clonotype was sampled from a human donor with Susac syndrome. CDR3 loop: CASSLVTGAGTDTQYF. In nucleotides, the CDR3 is TGCGCCAGCAGCTTGGTCACGGGAGCAGGCACAGATACGCAGTATTTT.